This is a list of T cell receptor beta chains from one sample in a study of PD-1 blockade in classical Hodgkin lymphoma. Clones were sequenced by immunoSEQ multiplex PCR, and TCRdb holds only the in-frame ones, with some missing. The data contain about 110,000 clones, roughly nine tenths of them singletons. The sample in question was peripheral blood mononuclear cells (PBMCs), obtained before the fourth cycle of nivolumab. Source of these receptors: a human donor with classical Hodgkin lymphoma. Both conserved end residues are part of each CDR3. The order of the fields is V gene, clone size, J gene, D gene, CDR3 length, CDR3 DNA, CDR3 protein. The D gene is left open where the match is weak. A clone size is listed for some rows: how often the clone was seen (once, few, many), or a class if it is expanded.

V gene: TRBV19; clone size: NA; J gene: TRBJ2-7; D gene: TRBD2; CDR3 length: 13; CDR3 DNA: TGTGCCAGTAGAGCGGGAGCTGAGCACGAGCAGTACTTC; CDR3 protein: CASRAGAEHEQYF
V gene: TRBV6-1; clone size: NA; J gene: TRBJ2-1; D gene: TRBD2; CDR3 length: 16; CDR3 DNA: TGTGCCAGCAGTGAAATGGCGGGACTAGCGGGTCATGAGCAGTTCTTC; CDR3 protein: CASSEMAGLAGHEQFF
V gene: TRBV7-2; clone size: NA; J gene: TRBJ2-1; D gene: TRBD2; CDR3 length: 15; CDR3 DNA: TGTGCCAGCAGCAGGACTAGCGGGAGCTACAATGAGCAGTTCTTC; CDR3 protein: CASSRTSGSYNEQFF
V gene: TRBV6-5; clone size: NA; J gene: TRBJ2-7; D gene: NA; CDR3 length: 14; CDR3 DNA: TGTGCCAGCACCATCGGCGGAGCTCACTACGAGCAGTACTTC; CDR3 protein: CASTIGGAHYEQYF
V gene: TRBV30; clone size: NA; J gene: TRBJ1-1; D gene: TRBD1; CDR3 length: 17; CDR3 DNA: TGTGCCTGGAGTGTAAGACGTGGGGGACAGAGAAACACTGAAGCTTTCTTT; CDR3 protein: CAWSVRRGGQRNTEAFF
V gene: TRBV25-1; clone size: NA; J gene: TRBJ1-2; D gene: TRBD1; CDR3 length: 15; CDR3 DNA: TGTGCCAGCAGTGGGAGAACAGGGGCGGTTCGGGGCTACACCTTC; CDR3 protein: CASSGRTGAVRGYTF
V gene: TRBV10-3; clone size: NA; J gene: TRBJ1-1; D gene: NA; CDR3 length: 15; CDR3 DNA: TGTGCCATCAGTTCCAATCCGACGGTAAACACTGAAGCTTTCTTT; CDR3 protein: CAISSNPTVNTEAFF
V gene: TRBV9; clone size: NA; J gene: TRBJ2-2; D gene: NA; CDR3 length: 14; CDR3 DNA: TGTGCCAGCAGCGTAGAATGGACACGACCGACGCTGTTTTTT; CDR3 protein: CASSVEWTRPTLFF
V gene: TRBV6-1; clone size: NA; J gene: TRBJ2-1; D gene: NA; CDR3 length: 13; CDR3 DNA: TGTGCCAGCAGTGAAGTAGCATCCTATGAGCAGTTCTTC; CDR3 protein: CASSEVASYEQFF
V gene: TRBV6-1; clone size: NA; J gene: TRBJ1-3; D gene: NA; CDR3 length: 15; CDR3 DNA: TGTGCCAGCAGTGAAATAGAGAGCTCTGGAAACACCATATATTTT; CDR3 protein: CASSEIESSGNTIYF
V gene: TRBV19; clone size: few; J gene: TRBJ1-1; D gene: TRBD1; CDR3 length: 14; CDR3 DNA: TGTGCCAGTATATCCTCCGGGACAGGGGCTGAAGCTTTCTTT; CDR3 protein: CASISSGTGAEAFF
V gene: TRBV9; clone size: NA; J gene: TRBJ2-7; D gene: NA; CDR3 length: 15; CDR3 DNA: TGTGCCAGCAGCGTAGAATATAGCGGAGGCGTGAAGCAGTACTTC; CDR3 protein: CASSVEYSGGVKQYF
V gene: TRBV7-9; clone size: NA; J gene: TRBJ2-7; D gene: TRBD2; CDR3 length: 16; CDR3 DNA: TGTGCCAGCAGCTTGCCGACTAGCGGGGATTCCTACGAGCAGTACTTC; CDR3 protein: CASSLPTSGDSYEQYF
V gene: TRBV6-4; clone size: NA; J gene: TRBJ1-5; D gene: NA; CDR3 length: 15; CDR3 DNA: TGTGCCAGCAGTCAGGAATTGCCTAGCAATCAGCCCCAGCATTTT; CDR3 protein: CASSQELPSNQPQHF
V gene: TRBV21-1; clone size: NA; J gene: TRBJ2-1; D gene: NA; CDR3 length: 18; CDR3 DNA: TGTGCCAGCCGACTTATGCGGGAGGGCTGGAGCTCCTACAATGAGCAGTTCTTC; CDR3 protein: CASRLMREGWSSYNEQFF
V gene: TRBV7-2; clone size: once; J gene: TRBJ1-6; D gene: NA; CDR3 length: 16; CDR3 DNA: TGTGCCAGCAGCTTAGCGCCGACCGGGGGGAATTCACCCCTCCACTTT; CDR3 protein: CASSLAPTGGNSPLHF
V gene: TRBV11-1; clone size: NA; J gene: TRBJ2-1; D gene: NA; CDR3 length: 13; CDR3 DNA: TGTGCCAGCAGCCCCGGACATTTCGATGAGCAGTTCTTC; CDR3 protein: CASSPGHFDEQFF
V gene: TRBV19; clone size: NA; J gene: TRBJ2-2; D gene: NA; CDR3 length: 14; CDR3 DNA: TGTGCCAGTAGTATAGGTTTGGGGACCGGGGAGCTGTTTTTT; CDR3 protein: CASSIGLGTGELFF
V gene: TRBV28; clone size: NA; J gene: TRBJ1-4; D gene: NA; CDR3 length: 18; CDR3 DNA: TGTGCCAGCAGTCCCGGGGTAGCGGGCCTTGCAACTAATGAAAAACTGTTTTTT; CDR3 protein: CASSPGVAGLATNEKLFF
V gene: TRBV28; clone size: NA; J gene: TRBJ2-3; D gene: TRBD2; CDR3 length: 14; CDR3 DNA: TGTGCCAGCAGTCTCGGACTAGCTGGAGATACGCAGTATTTT; CDR3 protein: CASSLGLAGDTQYF
V gene: TRBV30; clone size: NA; J gene: TRBJ1-3; D gene: NA; CDR3 length: 15; CDR3 DNA: TGTGCCTGGAGTGTTGGGGGAGGGGCTGGAAACACCATATATTTT; CDR3 protein: CAWSVGGGAGNTIYF
V gene: TRBV10-3; clone size: NA; J gene: TRBJ2-3; D gene: NA; CDR3 length: 11; CDR3 DNA: TGTGCCATCGGGAACACGGATACGCAGTATTTT; CDR3 protein: CAIGNTDTQYF
V gene: TRBV9; clone size: few; J gene: TRBJ2-7; D gene: NA; CDR3 length: 14; CDR3 DNA: TGTGCCAGCAGCCCTTTTGGAGCGGCCTACGAGCAGTACTTC; CDR3 protein: CASSPFGAAYEQYF
V gene: TRBV5-8; clone size: NA; J gene: TRBJ2-5; D gene: TRBD1; CDR3 length: 15; CDR3 DNA: TGTGCCAGCAGCTACGGACAGGGTAATCAAGAGACCCAGTACTTC; CDR3 protein: CASSYGQGNQETQYF
V gene: TRBV7-2; clone size: NA; J gene: TRBJ1-5; D gene: NA; CDR3 length: 16; CDR3 DNA: TGTGCCAGCAGCTTATACCCGTCGGGATACAATCAGCCCCAGCATTTT; CDR3 protein: CASSLYPSGYNQPQHF
V gene: TRBV6-1; clone size: once; J gene: TRBJ1-2; D gene: TRBD1; CDR3 length: 15; CDR3 DNA: TGTGCCAGCCGGGACAGGCTCACTGCTAACTATGGCTACACCTTC; CDR3 protein: CASRDRLTANYGYTF
V gene: TRBV2; clone size: NA; J gene: TRBJ1-4; D gene: TRBD1; CDR3 length: 16; CDR3 DNA: TGTGCCAGCAGGGACAGGGTTCTTGCAACTAATGAAAAACTGTTTTTT; CDR3 protein: CASRDRVLATNEKLFF
V gene: TRBV10-1; clone size: NA; J gene: TRBJ2-6; D gene: NA; CDR3 length: 14; CDR3 DNA: TGCGCCAGCAGTGCCGGGTCTGGGGCCAACGTCCTGACTTTC; CDR3 protein: CASSAGSGANVLTF
V gene: TRBV7-8; clone size: NA; J gene: TRBJ2-7; D gene: NA; CDR3 length: 14; CDR3 DNA: TGTGCCAGCAGCTTAGGGGCCTCCGGATCCGAGCAGTACTTC; CDR3 protein: CASSLGASGSEQYF
V gene: TRBV28; clone size: NA; J gene: TRBJ2-1; D gene: NA; CDR3 length: 13; CDR3 DNA: TGTGCCAGCATATCCCCCCCCTACAATGAGCAGTTCTTC; CDR3 protein: CASISPPYNEQFF
V gene: TRBV5-8; clone size: NA; J gene: TRBJ1-1; D gene: NA; CDR3 length: 16; CDR3 DNA: TGTGCCACCCCGGGGCCAATCCTTTCTCTATACACTGAAGCTTTCTTT; CDR3 protein: CATPGPILSLYTEAFF
V gene: TRBV5-6; clone size: NA; J gene: TRBJ2-7; D gene: TRBD2; CDR3 length: 14; CDR3 DNA: TGTGCCAGCAGCTCGGGACTAGCTACCTACGAGCAGTACTTC; CDR3 protein: CASSSGLATYEQYF
V gene: TRBV6-6; clone size: NA; J gene: TRBJ1-2; D gene: NA; CDR3 length: 15; CDR3 DNA: TGTGCCAGCAGTTACTCGGCCAGGGCGGTAATTGGCTACACCTTC; CDR3 protein: CASSYSARAVIGYTF
V gene: TRBV5-1; clone size: NA; J gene: TRBJ2-5; D gene: NA; CDR3 length: 17; CDR3 DNA: TGCGCCAGCAGCTTGGCCAGCTCAGAGGCAGGTCGAGAGACCCAGTACTTC; CDR3 protein: CASSLASSEAGRETQYF
V gene: TRBV7-2; clone size: NA; J gene: TRBJ1-3; D gene: NA; CDR3 length: 17; CDR3 DNA: TGTGCCAGCAGCCCTCGCCTTGGGGGATCCTCCGGAAACACCATATATTTT; CDR3 protein: CASSPRLGGSSGNTIYF
V gene: TRBV2; clone size: NA; J gene: TRBJ2-1; D gene: TRBD2; CDR3 length: 16; CDR3 DNA: TGTGCCAGCAGCGTATCTAGCGGGAGTACCTACAATGAGCAGTTCTTC; CDR3 protein: CASSVSSGSTYNEQFF
V gene: TRBV11-2; clone size: NA; J gene: TRBJ1-3; D gene: NA; CDR3 length: 14; CDR3 DNA: TGTGCCAGCAGTAGCACTACCCCGGATCACACCATATATTTT; CDR3 protein: CASSSTTPDHTIYF
V gene: TRBV20-1; clone size: NA; J gene: TRBJ2-3; D gene: NA; CDR3 length: 11; CDR3 DNA: TGCAGTGCTAAAAGCACAGATACGCAGTATTTT; CDR3 protein: CSAKSTDTQYF
V gene: TRBV7-9; clone size: NA; J gene: TRBJ2-5; D gene: TRBD2; CDR3 length: 16; CDR3 DNA: TGTGCCAGTAGCTCCTCACTAGCGGGAGTGGGGGAGACCCAGTACTTC; CDR3 protein: CASSSSLAGVGETQYF
V gene: TRBV21-1; clone size: few; J gene: TRBJ1-5; D gene: NA; CDR3 length: 16; CDR3 DNA: TGTGCCAGCAGCCAAGGGTATCAGGACAGGGTCCAGCCCCAGCATTTT; CDR3 protein: CASSQGYQDRVQPQHF
V gene: TRBV7-9; clone size: once; J gene: TRBJ1-3; D gene: NA; CDR3 length: 16; CDR3 DNA: TGTGCCAGCAGAAAAACAGGGTGGGCGTCTGGAAACACCATATATTTT; CDR3 protein: CASRKTGWASGNTIYF